This T cell receptor beta chain was profiled in a study of blood T cell repertoires in COVID-19. Study overall: COVID-19 samples from acute and convalescent phases originated in the United States, Italy and Spain. PBMCs, B-cell-depleted T cells, or T cells were the source of the cDNA or gDNA that made up the material.

Method: immunoSEQ multiplex PCR; TCRdb's copy keeps in-frame clones and lacks some. The data show tens of thousands of clones, roughly nine tenths seen once. The V gene end was trimmed by 7 bases and the J gene end by 1 base; junction bases not matched to a gene: 11. In germline, CDR1 is SNHLY, CDR2 FYNNEI. The CDR3 covers 16 residues. This TCR was sampled from a woman in her fifties or sixties with active COVID-19. Sequencing was performed on peripheral blood. This chain joins TRBV2 and TRBJ2-7; 9 nucleotides align to TRBD2. The chain's CDR3 is CASTLLPLAGSYEQYF. CDR3 nucleotide sequence: TGTGCCAGCACCCTCCTCCCCCTAGCGGGGTCCTACGAGCAGTACTTC.